The text below deals with one T cell receptor (beta chain). Its antigen is still unknown. The CDR3 has 15 residues. V was trimmed by 3 bases and J by 4 bases, leaving 16 bases between them. CDR1 and CDR2 (germline): SGHTA, FQGTGA. This table comes from immunoSEQ multiplex PCR, and its TCRdb copy is limited to in-frame clones, with some not included. The sample holds approximately 86,000 clones, roughly 86% seen once. This sample was taken from a study of OX40 agonist ivuxolimab in advanced cancers. Study conclusions and caveats: By week 6 at 0.1 to 3.0 mg/kg, blood CD4+ and CD8+ T cells had expanded clonally. Among some nonresponders, normalized T-cell clonal expansion was also low.

The receptor's source is an adult with an advanced solid tumor such as melanoma, head and neck, liver or kidney cancer. The V call is TRBV7-3, the J call TRBJ2-7; either TRBD1 or TRBD2 may fit D (5 bases each). The sequenced sample was CD4+ or CD8+ T cells sorted from blood, obtained in a trial of the OX40 agonist ivuxolimab. Here the CDR3 DNA reads TGTGCCAGCAGCTTTCTTCCCGGGACCTCTTACGAGCAGTACTTC. The encoded protein is CASSFLPGTSYEQYF.